The following is a TCR beta chain sequence with its context. CDR1 is MNHEY and CDR2 is SVGEGT in the germline V gene. Trimming removed 6 bases from V and 3 bases from J; junction bases left unmatched: 13. The CDR3 covers 16 residues. The data were taken from a study of blood T cells in healthy people across ages. A second PCR of about 7 to 12 cycles used a sample-barcoded 5' primer and a J-beta primer mix. Each CDR3 protein is one row after TCRdb ran MiXCR on the 5' RACE reads. The sample comprises 700,000 or so distinct CDR3 sequences, approximately 40% of which are singletons, and around 30% rests with the top ten.

The V and J genes are TRBV6-2 or TRBV6-3 and TRBJ2-7, with 8 positions matching TRBD1. Sequenced input: blood. This clonotype was sampled from a man aged 80 or over in good health. CDR3 loop: CASSSGLGTGVYEQYF. The CDR3 DNA reads as TGTGCCAGCAGCTCCGGCTTAGGGACAGGAGTCTACGAGCAGTACTTC.